The 26 T cell receptor beta chains in this list originate from one sample, sequenced in a study of OX40 agonist ivuxolimab in advanced cancers. Sequenced by immunoSEQ multiplex PCR; TCRdb stores in-frame clones only, minus some. Of 43,000 or so clones listed, 87% are singletons. The sample in question was CD4+ or CD8+ T cells sorted from blood, obtained in a trial of the OX40 agonist ivuxolimab. Receptors originate from an adult with an advanced solid tumor such as melanoma, head and neck, liver or kidney cancer.

The chain couples TRBV10-1 to TRBJ2-3; TRBD2 agrees at 12 bases. Losses at the gene ends were 4 bases for V and 8 bases for J; bases not matched to a gene: 4. Germline-derived CDR1 and CDR2 are WNHNN and SYGVQD (reference sequence). This CDR3 is built from 14 residues. This chain's CDR3 is CASSGGTSGFTQYF. In DNA, the CDR3 is TGCGCCAGCAGTGGAGGGACTAGCGGGTTTACGCAGTATTTT.

V usage is TRBV9 and J usage is TRBJ2-7; unclear D gene. The CDR3 totals 14 residues. The V gene's germline CDR1 is SGDLS and CDR2 YYNGEE. The V and J ends lost 0 bases and 2 bases respectively, with 9 bases between them. CDR3 region: CASSVGGAPYEQYF. The CDR3 DNA reads as TGTGCCAGCAGCGTAGGCGGAGCCCCCTACGAGCAGTACTTC.

The V and J genes are TRBV7-9 and TRBJ2-5; 9 bases agree with TRBD1. Germline lookup yields CDR1 SEHNR and CDR2 FQNEAQ (reference sequence). This CDR3 has 13 amino acids. The J segment lost 11 bases and the V segment lost 4 bases, leaving 8 bases of the junction unmatched. CDR3 loop: CASSSGTGLEQYF. Here the CDR3 DNA reads TGTGCCAGCAGCTCAGGGACAGGGCTAGAGCAGTACTTC.

The V and J genes are TRBV28 and TRBJ2-3; 10 bases agree with TRBD2. The CDR3 sequence is 17 residues long. Germline trimming cut 10 bases from V and 1 base from J; bases unmatched to any gene: 14. Per the germline V gene, CDR1 is MDHEN and CDR2 is SYDVKM. The CDR3, as DNA: TGTGCCATACACGGATCTAGCGGGAGACTCCGCACAGATACGCAGTATTTT. It is translated as CAIHGSSGRLRTDTQYF.

The chain employs TRBV29-1 and TRBJ2-1; D is uncertain. Looked up from germline, CDR1 is SQVTM and CDR2 is ANQGSEA. The CDR3 has 13 amino acids. V lost 6 bases and J lost 8, with 17 bases in between. The CDR3 DNA sequence: TGCAGCGTCCAGGACGGTCCCTTGGATGAGCAGTTCTTC. It codes for CSVQDGPLDEQFF.

The chain has TRBV7-9 and TRBJ2-1, with a weak D call TRBD1 (6 bases). Trimming removed 3 bases from V and 7 bases from J, with 7 bases in between. Germline V gives CDR1 SEHNR, CDR2 FQNEAQ (reference sequence). The CDR3 runs 12 residues. In nucleotides, the CDR3 is TGTGCCAGCAGCTTGAGGGGGAATGAGCAGTTCTTC. Translation gives CASSLRGNEQFF.

This clone has a single count. CDR3 sequence: CASSTGPGELFF. CDR3 DNA sequence: TGTGCCAGCTCAACAGGGCCCGGGGAGCTGTTTTTT. V and J are TRBV18 and TRBJ2-2; the D gene is possibly TRBD1 (6 bases). Trimming shortened V by 5 bases and J by 6 bases, and 7 bases separated the two germline ends. This CDR3 has 12 residues. The germline gives CDR1 KGHSH, CDR2 LQKENI.

This chain connects TRBV28 to TRBJ1-2; no reliable D call. Germline V gene data show CDR1 as MDHEN and CDR2 as SYDVKM. This CDR3 region has 13 residues. The germline V and J ends were trimmed by 8 bases and 5 bases, with 15 bases remaining between them. DNA for the CDR3: TGTGCCAGCCGCCCCGCCACCCTTTATGGCTACACCTTC. Its protein product is CASRPATLYGYTF.

This chain uses TRBV7-6 with TRBJ2-1; D ambiguous. The V gene lost 1 base and the J gene lost 6 bases, with 7 bases spanning the gap. CDR1 SGHVS and CDR2 FNYEAQ come from the germline V gene. The CDR3 has 13 amino acids. DNA of the CDR3: TGTGCCAGCAGCTTAGAAGTAGGCAATGAGCAGTTCTTC. Translated, it gives CASSLEVGNEQFF.

The chain uses TRBV5-5 and TRBJ2-4, with 7 bases lining up with TRBD1. Germline V gene data show CDR1 as SGHKS and CDR2 as YYEKEE (reference sequence). The CDR3 sequence is 16 residues long. V lost 4 bases and J lost 1; bases outside the gene matches: 8. The CDR3 nucleotides read TGTGCCAGCAGCATAGACAGGGTTTACGCCAAAAACATTCAGTACTTC. Translating it yields CASSIDRVYAKNIQYF.

V is TRBV15 and J is TRBJ1-5; TRBD1 matches at 8 bases. Germline V CDR1 and CDR2: LNHNV, YYDKDF (reference sequence). The CDR3 totals 16 residues. V gave up 0 bases and J gave up 5 bases; unmatched junction bases: 6. As DNA, the CDR3 is TGTGCCACCAGCAGAGACCGGACAGGGTACGATCAGCCCCAGCATTTT. Translating gives CATSRDRTGYDQPQHF.

This sequence joins TRBV7-2 and TRBJ1-5; D is uncertain. The germline V and J ends were trimmed by 1 base and 0 bases, with 4 bases remaining between them. Germline V lookup: CDR1 SGHTA, CDR2 FQGNSA. The length of the CDR3 is 14 residues. Here the CDR3 reads CASSLGASNQPQHF. In DNA form, the CDR3 reads TGTGCCAGCAGCTTAGGCGCTAGCAATCAGCCCCAGCATTTT.

V gene TRBV28 combines with J gene TRBJ2-2; D not resolved. V dropped 3 bases and J dropped 7 bases, with 3 bases sitting between them. Germline V gene lookup returns CDR1 MDHEN and CDR2 SYDVKM. The CDR3 runs to 11 residues. As DNA, the CDR3 is TGTGCCAGCAGTTTCATCGGGGAGCTGTTTTTT. It specifies CASSFIGELFF.

J is TRBJ2-1 and V is TRBV5-1, with 7 nucleotides matching TRBD1. The CDR3 consists of 15 residues. The V gene's germline CDR1 is SGHRS and CDR2 YFSETQ. The J segment lost 8 bases and the V segment lost 0 bases, leaving 8 bases of the junction unmatched. Here the CDR3 DNA reads TGCGCCAGCAGCTTGGCGGCAGGGGGATTAGATGAGCAGTTCTTC. It yields the protein CASSLAAGGLDEQFF. Complete variable domain (other parts from reference TRBV5-1 and TRBJ2-1): KAGVTQTPRYLIKTRGQQVTLSCSPISGHRSVSWYQQTPGQGLQFLFEYFSETQRNKGNFPGRFSGRQFSNSRSEMNVSTLELGDSALYLCASSLAAGGLDEQFFGPGTRLTVL.

V gene TRBV2 combines with J gene TRBJ2-7; D is possibly TRBD1 (6 bases). This CDR3 spans 14 amino acids. Trimming stripped 6 bases from V and 2 bases from J, with 14 bases between. Germline V lookup: CDR1 SNHLY, CDR2 FYNNEI. The CDR3 here is CASRPGEGAYEQYF. The CDR3 region has the DNA TGTGCCAGCAGACCCGGTGAGGGGGCCTACGAGCAGTACTTC. Full variable domain (outside the CDR3, taken from reference TRBV2 and TRBJ2-7): EPEVTQTPSHQVTQMGQEVILRCVPISNHLYFYWYRQILGQKVEFLVSFYNNEISEKSEIFDDQFSVERPDGSNFTLKIRSTKLEDSAMYFCASRPGEGAYEQYFGPGTRLTVT.

This chain uses TRBV5-5 with TRBJ2-6; D not resolved. The length of the CDR3 is 17 residues. The V gene's germline CDR1 is SGHKS and CDR2 YYEKEE (reference sequence). Trimming removed 4 bases at V and 0 bases at J, with 14 bases between. CDR3 coding DNA: TGTGCCAGCAGCCCCGGGTCTACTTACTCTGGGGCCAACGTCCTGACTTTC. Translation: CASSPGSTYSGANVLTF.

The rearrangement uses TRBV7-8 and TRBJ1-1; the match to TRBD1 covers 8 bases. The CDR3 spans 15 residues. Germline V gene lookup returns CDR1 SGHVS and CDR2 FQNEAQ. J lost 1 base, V lost 5 bases, and 6 bases had no gene match. DNA of the CDR3: TGTGCCAGCAGCACCCGACAGGGGCAGAACACTGAAGCTTTCTTT. Protein sequence: CASSTRQGQNTEAFF.

This clone occurred once. J is TRBJ2-7 and V is TRBV21-1; no DNA check was done on the table's D call, TRBD2. TRBV21-1 is designated a pseudogene. CDR3 length: 17 amino acids. The CDR3 region is CASSYFPRGLAGAEQYF. As DNA, the CDR3 is TGTGCCAGCAGCTATTTTCCCAGGGGACTAGCGGGAGCCGAGCAGTACTTC.

The chain is built from TRBV5-1 and TRBJ2-5; 10 bases are shared with TRBD1. Trimming removed 5 bases from V and 0 bases from J; junction bases left unmatched: 10. CDR1 is SGHRS, CDR2 YFSETQ, per germline. This CDR3 spans 17 amino acids. The CDR3 region has the DNA TGCGCCAGCAGATATCAACCCGGGACAGGGGACCAAGAGACCCAGTACTTC. This translates into CASRYQPGTGDQETQYF.

V and J are TRBV25-1 and TRBJ2-1; D uncertain. Deletions cut 3 bases from V and 9 bases from J, with 6 bases between. The CDR3 has 11 amino acids. Germline lookup yields CDR1 MGHDK and CDR2 SYGVNS. The CDR3 region has the DNA TGTGCCAGCAGTGATGTATTTGAGCAGTTCTTC. This gives the protein CASSDVFEQFF.

This chain joins TRBV5-1 and TRBJ1-6, with TRBD1 matching over 7 bases. This CDR3 is built from 16 residues. With 1 base clipped from V and 7 bases from J, the junction kept 8 bases outside the gene matches. Looked up from germline, CDR1 is SGHRS and CDR2 is YFSETQ. The CDR3 DNA is TGCGCCAGCAGCTTGTCCTACAGGGGTCGGAATTCACCCCTCCACTTT. Protein: CASSLSYRGRNSPLHF.

The chain uses TRBV18 and TRBJ2-1, with unresolved D. Germline V gene sequence: CDR1 KGHSH, CDR2 LQKENI. V gave up 3 bases and J gave up 4 bases, with 10 bases separating them. The CDR3 is made up of 14 amino acids. The CDR3, as DNA: TGTGCCAGCTCACCCTCCCCCGTATACAATGAGCAGTTCTTC. It is translated as CASSPSPVYNEQFF.

V and J are TRBV27 and TRBJ2-2, with D possibly matching TRBD1 (6 bases). CDR3 length equals 19 residues. Trimming left V 0 bases short and J 3 bases short, with 20 bases between. From germline, CDR1 is MNHEY and CDR2 SMNVEV (reference sequence). The CDR3 DNA reads TGTGCCAGCAGTTTATCCGTACGGGGCCCGGACAGCTACACCGGGGAGCTGTTTTTT. Protein sequence: CASSLSVRGPDSYTGELFF.

The rearrangement links TRBV5-6 to TRBJ2-7; TRBD1 might be the D (5 bases). The V gene's germline CDR1 is SGHDT and CDR2 YYEEEE. V was shortened by 5 bases and J by 6 bases, with 12 bases between the two germline ends. The CDR3 runs to 12 residues. The chain's CDR3 is CASRLLGREQYF. CDR3 sequence (DNA): TGTGCCAGCAGGCTCTTGGGGCGCGAGCAGTACTTC.

The chain uses TRBV28 and TRBJ2-2, with D perhaps matching TRBD2 (5 bases). With 0 bases removed from V and 4 bases from J, the gap between germline ends came to 12 bases. CDR3 length: 16 residues. Germline-derived CDR1 and CDR2 are MDHEN and SYDVKM. The CDR3 here is CASSLWAGAGTGELFF. CDR3 in DNA: TGTGCCAGCAGTTTATGGGCGGGCGCGGGCACCGGGGAGCTGTTTTTT.

The chain carries TRBV10-3 and TRBJ2-1; possibly TRBD1 for D (6 bases). The CDR3 spans 17 residues. Germline V lookup: CDR1 ENHRY, CDR2 SYGVKD. The V end was cut by 0 bases, the J end by 0 bases, with 12 bases between. This CDR3 is CAISESTGTSSYNEQFF. CDR3 nucleotides: TGTGCCATCAGTGAGTCTACAGGGACCAGCTCCTACAATGAGCAGTTCTTC.